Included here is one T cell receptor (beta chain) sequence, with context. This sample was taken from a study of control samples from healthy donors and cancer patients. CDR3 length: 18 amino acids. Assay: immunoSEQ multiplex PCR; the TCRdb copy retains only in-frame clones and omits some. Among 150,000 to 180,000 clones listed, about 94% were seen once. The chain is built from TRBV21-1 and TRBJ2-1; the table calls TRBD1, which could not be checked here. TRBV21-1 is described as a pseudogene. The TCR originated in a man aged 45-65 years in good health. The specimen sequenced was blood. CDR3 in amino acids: CASKSRDREVKWYNEQFF. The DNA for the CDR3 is TGTGCCAGCAAGAGTCGGGACAGGGAGGTTAAATGGTACAATGAGCAGTTCTTC.